This T cell receptor beta chain was captured by sequencing in a study of cytomegalovirus exposure and HLA in healthy donors. A multiplex PCR was run with 60 Vbeta primers and 13 Jbeta primers. Assay used: immunoSEQ multiplex PCR; TCRdb lists only in-frame clones, some missing. Of about 160,000 clones listed, roughly 90% were seen once; the top ten hold roughly 1.8%. Only one count was recorded for this clone. Its antigen remains unidentified. Points from the study as a whole: Association with HLA alleles at 0.05 false discovery rate was found for some 18,000 TCR beta sequences in a later analysis. DRB1 had the most TCR associations and HLA-C the fewest, a later analysis found, with rates varying by HLA locus. Cytomegalovirus association was listed for roughly 160 TCR beta chains.

The V end lost 2 bases, the J end lost 3 bases, and 8 bases lay between the germline ends. CDR1 is LNHNV, CDR2 YYDKDF, per germline (reference sequence). The CDR3 extends over 14 amino acids. Sequencing was carried out using PBMCs. This chain uses TRBV15 with TRBJ1-5; D may be TRBD1 (6 bases). This TCR derives from a woman aged 18 to 35 in good health and CMV-seronegative. The CDR3 DNA reads as TGTGCCACCAGCAGAAGGACAGACAATCAGCCCCAGCATTTT. It encodes CATSRRTDNQPQHF.